The subject of this entry is one T cell receptor (beta chain). V gave up 1 base and J gave up 6 bases; unmatched junction bases: 2. This CDR3 is 15 amino acids long. The germline V gene has CDR1 SGHTA and CDR2 FQGNSA. The entry originates in a study of blood T cell repertoires in COVID-19. At the level of the study: Acute-phase and convalescent COVID-19 samples originated in the United States, Italy and Spain. T cells, B-cell-depleted T cells, or PBMCs supplied cDNA or gDNA.

In the source study's methods: Reference gene primers were amplified, and this amplification served to estimate nucleated cell counts. TCRdb's table, derived via immunoSEQ multiplex PCR, lists solely in-frame clones and lacks some. For V, J and clone size, that table is used; D and trimming come from the DNA. The profile shows 330,000 or so clones, 87% of them singletons. V is TRBV7-2 and J is TRBJ2-7, with 14 bases identical to TRBD2. The source is a man aged 25-40 years with COVID-19, enrolled during active disease. The material sequenced was peripheral blood. This chain's CDR3 is CASSLGLAGGLEQYF. CDR3 nucleotides: TGTGCCAGCAGCTTAGGACTAGCGGGGGGGCTCGAGCAGTACTTC. Full variable domain (missing parts from reference TRBV7-2 and TRBJ2-7): GAGVSQSPSNKVTEKGKDVELRCDPISGHTALYWYRQSLGQGLEFLIYFQGNSAPDKSGLPSDRFSAERTGGSVSTLTIQRTQQEDSAVYLCASSLGLAGGLEQYFGPGTRLTVT.